The clone carrying this T cell receptor beta chain was picked up a small number of times. The germline gives CDR1 MNHEY, CDR2 SVGEGT. Trimming removed 5 bases at V and 9 bases at J, with 17 bases between. This CDR3 spans 14 amino acids. This specimen comes from a study of response to subunit inactivated influenza vaccine. One entry per CDR3 protein, called by TCRdb with MiXCR from the RT-PCR reads. The sample carries roughly 650,000 distinct CDR3 sequences, about a sixth recorded once. The rearrangement uses TRBV6-2 or TRBV6-3 and TRBJ2-1; D possibly corresponds to TRBD2 (6 bases). The clonotype originates from a man aged 45-65 years who received an inactivated influenza vaccine. Sequencing was performed on PBMCs from blood, taken 12 days after vaccination. As DNA, the CDR3 is TGTGCCAGCAGTCTATTCGGAGGGTACGGTGAGCAGTTCTTC. Amino acid sequence: CASSLFGGYGEQFF.